This T cell receptor (beta chain) was observed in a study of blood T cell repertoires in COVID-19 (dated by TCRdb to about 2020). For the wider study: Collaborator samples came from the United States, Italy and Spain and covered acute and convalescent phases of COVID-19. The prospective study material was composed of cDNA or gDNA derived from T cells, B-cell-depleted T cells, or PBMCs. Subjects who had been exposed to COVID-19, were actively infected with it, or had recovered from it provided the deeply sampled blood TCRbeta repertoires that made up the dataset. A freely available public database, intended as a resource for researchers studying the immune response to SARS-CoV-2, is where the repertoires were released. Samples were obtained from the ongoing ImmuneRACE study (first 160 participants) and from some 1,300 subjects provided by 6 global collaborators. The sample metadata nearly always contained a de-identified subject ID, COVID-19 status, age in years and sex. Where available, HLA class I and class II types were taken from metadata supplied by the sample provider and were not determined by assay-based typing. Paper-wide results and their limitations: The quantity of clinical and demographic metadata differed by source and by participant and was supplied without curation.

Inclusive of the bounding cysteine and phenylalanine, the CDR3 is 14 residues long. Only CDR3 DNA remains: 42 bases, in frame from the first base. Trimming leaves V shorter by 6 bases and J shorter by 8 bases, with the junction holding 7 bases beyond the gene matches. Via the germline V gene, CDR1 is SNHLY and CDR2 FYNNEI. In regard to this clone: Its recognized antigen is unknown. One base away there is no much larger clone; base qualities are not given.

The collaborating institutions used their own protocols to collect whole blood in K2EDTA tubes. Collaborator samples were shipped for TCRbeta analysis as frozen whole blood, isolated PBMCs, or DNA extracted from either sample type. TCRbeta CDR3 regions were amplified from genomic DNA by means of the immunoSEQ Assay, a bias-controlled multiplex PCR. As for the original processing: Within the assay, amplification of reference gene primers was used to estimate how many nucleated cells each sample contained. Sequence reads were collapsed and filtered to measure the absolute abundance of every unique TCRbeta CDR3 rearrangement. For each sample, productive Simpson clonality was calculated as the square root of Simpson's diversity index across productive rearrangements. TCRdb took this table from immuneACCESS and kept in-frame rearrangements with V and J called. Such tables lack part of the clones; where checked against another copy, unresolved V genes explain under half of the gap, and the rest is unexplained. V, J and clone size reflect that table, while D and trimming were determined from the DNA. Counted in this sample were fewer than 70,000 clones; 85% to 95% of them appeared once. Approximately 4.2% of the sample is taken by the ten largest.

The chain employs TRBV2 and TRBJ2-1; TRBD2 fits 10 bases in the junction. The sequence derives from a man in his fifties or sixties with active COVID-19. The sample taken for sequencing was peripheral blood. The CDR3 in this case is CASSLAGVVDEQFF. The sequenced DNA: TGTGCCAGCAGCCTAGCGGGAGTTGTAGATGAGCAGTTCTTC.